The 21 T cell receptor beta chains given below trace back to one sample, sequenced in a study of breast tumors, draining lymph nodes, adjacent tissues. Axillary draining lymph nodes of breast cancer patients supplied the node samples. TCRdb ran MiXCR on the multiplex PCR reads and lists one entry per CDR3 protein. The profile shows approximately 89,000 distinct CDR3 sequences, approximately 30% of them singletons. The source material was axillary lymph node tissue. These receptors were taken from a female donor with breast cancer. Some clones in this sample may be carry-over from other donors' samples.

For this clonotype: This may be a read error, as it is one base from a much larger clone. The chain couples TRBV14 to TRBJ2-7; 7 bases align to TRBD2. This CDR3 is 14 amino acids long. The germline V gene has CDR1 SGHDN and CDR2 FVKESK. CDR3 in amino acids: CASSPGGQVYEQSF. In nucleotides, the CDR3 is TGTGCCAGCAGCCCGGGGGGTCAGGTCTACGAGCAGTCCTTC.

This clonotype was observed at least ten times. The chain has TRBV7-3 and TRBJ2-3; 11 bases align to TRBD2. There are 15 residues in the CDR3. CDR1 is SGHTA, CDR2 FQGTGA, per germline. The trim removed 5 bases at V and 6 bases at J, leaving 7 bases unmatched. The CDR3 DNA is TGTGCCAGCAGCCCCGTAGCGGGAGGGGCCGATACGCAGTATTTT. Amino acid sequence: CASSPVAGGADTQYF.

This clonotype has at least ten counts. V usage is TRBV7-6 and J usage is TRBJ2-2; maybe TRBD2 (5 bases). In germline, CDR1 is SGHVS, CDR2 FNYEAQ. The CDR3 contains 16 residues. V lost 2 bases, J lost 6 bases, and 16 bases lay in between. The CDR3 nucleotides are TGTGCCAGCAGCTTAAACCGCGGACTCCGGCCCGGGGAGCTGTTTTTT. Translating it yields CASSLNRGLRPGELFF.

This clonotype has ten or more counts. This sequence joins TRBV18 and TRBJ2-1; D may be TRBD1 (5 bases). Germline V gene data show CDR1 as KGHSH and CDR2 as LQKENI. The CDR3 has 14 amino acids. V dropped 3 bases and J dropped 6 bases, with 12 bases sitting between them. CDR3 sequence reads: CASSPGHRGNEQFF. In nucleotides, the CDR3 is TGTGCCAGCTCACCCGGACACCGAGGCAATGAGCAGTTCTTC.

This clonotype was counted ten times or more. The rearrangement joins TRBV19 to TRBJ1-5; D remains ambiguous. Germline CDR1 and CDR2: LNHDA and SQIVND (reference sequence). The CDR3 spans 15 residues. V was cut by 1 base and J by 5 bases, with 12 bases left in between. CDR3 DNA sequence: TGTGCCAGTAGTATAGGTACCGGGGAGGATCAGCCCCAGCATTTT. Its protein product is CASSIGTGEDQPQHF.

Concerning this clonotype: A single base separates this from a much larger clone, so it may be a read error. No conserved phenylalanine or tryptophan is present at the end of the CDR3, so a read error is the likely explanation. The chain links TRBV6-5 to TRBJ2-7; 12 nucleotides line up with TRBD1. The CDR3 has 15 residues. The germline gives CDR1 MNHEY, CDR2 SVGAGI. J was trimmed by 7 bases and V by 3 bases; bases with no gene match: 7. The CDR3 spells CASSYPGQGAVEQYL. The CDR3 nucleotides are TGTGCCAGCAGTTATCCGGGACAGGGGGCGGTTGAGCAGTACCTC.

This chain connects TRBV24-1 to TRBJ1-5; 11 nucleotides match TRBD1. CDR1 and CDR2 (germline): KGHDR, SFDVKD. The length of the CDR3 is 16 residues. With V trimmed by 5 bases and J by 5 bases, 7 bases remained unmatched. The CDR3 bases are TGTGCCACCAGTGGGGCGGGACAGGGGGGAGATCAGCCCCAGCATTTT. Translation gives CATSGAGQGGDQPQHF.

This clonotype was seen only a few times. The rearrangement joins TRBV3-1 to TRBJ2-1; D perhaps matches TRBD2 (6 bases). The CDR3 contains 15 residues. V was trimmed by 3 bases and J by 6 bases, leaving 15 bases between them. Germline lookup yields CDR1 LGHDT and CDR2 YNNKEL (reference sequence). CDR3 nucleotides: TGTGCCAGCAGCCAGGGGCTAGCGCTGGGCAATGAGCAGTTCTTC. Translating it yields CASSQGLALGNEQFF.

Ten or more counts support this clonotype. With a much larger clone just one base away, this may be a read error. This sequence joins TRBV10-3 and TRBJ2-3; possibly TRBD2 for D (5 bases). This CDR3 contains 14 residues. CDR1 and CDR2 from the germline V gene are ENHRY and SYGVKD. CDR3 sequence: CAVRSSVGTDTQYF. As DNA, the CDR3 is TGTGCCGTCAGAAGTAGCGTCGGCACAGATACGCAGTATTTT.

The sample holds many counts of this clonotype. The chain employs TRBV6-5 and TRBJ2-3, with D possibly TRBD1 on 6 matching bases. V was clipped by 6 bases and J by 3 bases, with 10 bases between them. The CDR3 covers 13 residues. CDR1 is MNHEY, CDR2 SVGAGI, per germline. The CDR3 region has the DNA TGTGCCAGCAGGAGGGGGTTGACAGATACGCAGTATTTT. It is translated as CASRRGLTDTQYF.

The CDR3: CVGSLAVTGSYGYTF. The DNA of the CDR3 is TGTGTCGGCAGCTTAGCGGTGACAGGGAGCTATGGCTACACCTTC. The rearrangement joins TRBV11-2 to TRBJ1-2; 7 positions match TRBD1. The CDR3 extends over 15 amino acids. The V gene's germline CDR1 is SGHAT and CDR2 FQNNGV.

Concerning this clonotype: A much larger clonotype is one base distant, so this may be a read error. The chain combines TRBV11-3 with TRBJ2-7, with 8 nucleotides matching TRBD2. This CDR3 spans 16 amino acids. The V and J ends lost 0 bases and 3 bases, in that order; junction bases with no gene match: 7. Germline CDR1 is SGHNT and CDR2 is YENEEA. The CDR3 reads CASSLDSGTKGYEQYF. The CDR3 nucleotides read TGTGCCAGCAGCTTAGATAGCGGGACAAAGGGCTACGAGCAGTACTTC.

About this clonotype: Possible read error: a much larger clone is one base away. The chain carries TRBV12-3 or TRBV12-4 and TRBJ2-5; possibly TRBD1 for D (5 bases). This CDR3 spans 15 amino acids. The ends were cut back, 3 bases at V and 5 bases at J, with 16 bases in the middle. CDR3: CASSFAPPGMETQYF. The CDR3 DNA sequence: TGTGCCAGCAGTTTCGCGCCGCCAGGGATGGAGACCCAGTACTTC.

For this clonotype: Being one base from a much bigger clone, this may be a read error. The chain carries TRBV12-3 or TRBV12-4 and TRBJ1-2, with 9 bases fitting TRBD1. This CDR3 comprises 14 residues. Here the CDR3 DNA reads TGTGCCAACAGTTTCAACCGGGACAGGGCTAAGTACACCTTC. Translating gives CANSFNRDRAKYTF.

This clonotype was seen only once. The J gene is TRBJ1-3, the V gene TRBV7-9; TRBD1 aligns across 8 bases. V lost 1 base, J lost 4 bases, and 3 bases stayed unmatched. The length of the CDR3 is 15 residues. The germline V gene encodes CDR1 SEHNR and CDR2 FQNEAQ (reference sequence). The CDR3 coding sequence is TGTGCCAGCAGCTTAGACAGGGGGAAAGGAAACACCATATATTTT. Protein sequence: CASSLDRGKGNTIYF.

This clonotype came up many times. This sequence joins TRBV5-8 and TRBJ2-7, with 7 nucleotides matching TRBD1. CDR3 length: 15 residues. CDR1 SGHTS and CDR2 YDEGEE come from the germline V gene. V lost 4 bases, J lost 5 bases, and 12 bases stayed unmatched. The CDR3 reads CASSQGGFLTDEQYF. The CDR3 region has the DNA TGTGCCAGCAGCCAAGGGGGCTTTTTAACCGACGAGCAGTACTTC.

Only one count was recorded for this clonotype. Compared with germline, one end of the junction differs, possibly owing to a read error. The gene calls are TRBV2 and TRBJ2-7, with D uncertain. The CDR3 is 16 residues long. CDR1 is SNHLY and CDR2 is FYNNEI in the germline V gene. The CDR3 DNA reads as TGCGCCAGCAGTGAAGCCCGGCAGCTATCTCTGGGTCAGCAGTACTTC. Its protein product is CASSEARQLSLGQQYF. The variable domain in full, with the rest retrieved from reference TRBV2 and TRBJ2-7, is EPEVTQTPSHQVTQMGQEVILRCVPISNHLYFYWYRQILGQKVEFLVSFYNNEISEKSEIFDDQFSVERPDGSNFTLKIRSTKLEDSAMYFCASSEARQLSLGQQYFGPGTRLTVT.

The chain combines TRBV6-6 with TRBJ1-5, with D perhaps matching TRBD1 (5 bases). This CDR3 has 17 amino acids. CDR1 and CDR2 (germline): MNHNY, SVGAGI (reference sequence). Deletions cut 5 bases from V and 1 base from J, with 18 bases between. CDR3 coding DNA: TGTGCCAGCAGTCACGGAGGGGAAATGACGAGCAATCAGCCCCAGCATTTT. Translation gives CASSHGGEMTSNQPQHF.

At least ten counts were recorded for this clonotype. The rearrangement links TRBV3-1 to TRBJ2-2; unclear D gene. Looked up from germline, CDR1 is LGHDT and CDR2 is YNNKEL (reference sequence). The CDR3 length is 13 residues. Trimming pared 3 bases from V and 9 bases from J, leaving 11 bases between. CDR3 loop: CASSQTMGRELFF. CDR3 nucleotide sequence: TGTGCCAGCAGCCAGACCATGGGTCGGGAGCTGTTTTTT.

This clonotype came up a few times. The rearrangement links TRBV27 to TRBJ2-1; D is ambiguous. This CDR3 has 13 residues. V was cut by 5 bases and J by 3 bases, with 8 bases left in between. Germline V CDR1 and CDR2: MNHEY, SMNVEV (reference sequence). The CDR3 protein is CASSPNGYNEQFF. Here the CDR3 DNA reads TGTGCCAGCAGTCCTAACGGCTACAATGAGCAGTTCTTC.

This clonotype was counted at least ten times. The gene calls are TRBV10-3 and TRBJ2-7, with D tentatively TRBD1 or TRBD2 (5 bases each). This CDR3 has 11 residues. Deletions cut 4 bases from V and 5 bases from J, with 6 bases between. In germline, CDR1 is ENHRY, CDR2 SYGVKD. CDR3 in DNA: TGTGCCATCAGTGGGGGGAACGAGCAGTACTTC. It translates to CAISGGNEQYF.